These 5 T cell receptor beta chains came from one sample sequenced in a study of T-cell reconstitution after alpha-beta-depleted transplantation in children. A TCRbeta library incorporating unique molecular identifiers was prepared. TCRdb called the PCR reads again in MiXCR, with one record for every CDR3 protein. The sample has 200,000 to 250,000 distinct CDR3 sequences; around 9.6% are singletons. The source was PBMCs from the stem cell graft donor, collected from the stem cell graft. All receptors come from a human donor who donated a stem cell graft to a child with acute lymphoblastic leukemia.

A word on this clonotype: A junction end diverges from the germline sequence, so it may reflect a read error. CDR3 loop: CASSLSADTLYF. CDR3 in DNA: TGTGCCAGCAGCTTAAGCGCAGATACGCTGTATTTT. The chain employs TRBV13 and TRBJ2-3; D not certain. In germline, CDR1 is PRHDT, CDR2 FYEKMQ (reference sequence). The CDR3 has 12 amino acids.

CDR3 amino acids: CSVDRGGNFEQFF. The CDR3 coding sequence is TGCAGCGTTGACAGGGGAGGCAATTTTGAGCAGTTCTTC. V and J are TRBV29-1 and TRBJ2-1; either TRBD1 or TRBD2 may fit D (6 bases each). Germline CDR1 and CDR2: SQVTM and ANQGSEA. V lost 3 bases, J lost 9 bases, and 15 bases lay in between. This CDR3 has 13 residues.

The sample holds a few counts of this clonotype. This chain connects TRBV5-1 to TRBJ2-3; 10 bases map to TRBD2. CDR1 SGHRS and CDR2 YFSETQ come from the germline V gene. The CDR3 covers 17 residues. V shed 4 bases and J 2 bases; nucleotides not matched to a gene: 10. The CDR3 loop reads CASSPLNSGGNTDTQYF. As DNA, the CDR3 is TGCGCCAGCAGCCCGCTAAATAGCGGGGGGAACACAGATACGCAGTATTTT.

This chain uses TRBV18 with TRBJ1-2, with TRBD1 matching over 8 bases. Germline V lookup: CDR1 KGHSH, CDR2 LQKENI. The CDR3 has 14 amino acids. After removal of 0 bases from V and 6 bases from J, the junction contained 3 bases not matched to a gene. The CDR3 here is CASSPPTGEDGYTF. In DNA form, the CDR3 reads TGTGCCAGCTCACCACCGACAGGGGAGGATGGCTACACCTTC.

The rearrangement joins TRBV20-1 to TRBJ2-5; perhaps D is TRBD1 or TRBD2 (5 bases each). The V gene lost 6 bases and the J gene lost 5 bases, with 22 bases spanning the gap. Germline V CDR1 and CDR2: DFQATT, SNEGSKA (reference sequence). This CDR3 contains 15 residues. CDR3 region: CSANPRDLAPETQYF. The CDR3 bases are TGCAGTGCGAACCCCCGGGACCTCGCTCCGGAGACCCAGTACTTC.